This entry concerns a single T cell receptor (beta chain). The data originate from a study of blood T cell repertoires in COVID-19. Study-level background: T cells, B-cell-depleted T cells, or PBMCs supplied cDNA or gDNA.

In the original processing: The authors estimated nucleated cell counts from reference gene primer amplification. Repertoires were generated with immunoSEQ multiplex PCR, while TCRdb's copy carries only in-frame clones and drops some. The V and J calls and the clone size are those of that table, but D and trimming were determined from the DNA. The sample consists of about 120,000 clones, more than 75% of them appearing once. CDR3 size: 14 residues. Germline trimming cut 1 base from V and 4 bases from J; bases unmatched to any gene: 0. Per the germline V gene, CDR1 is SGHTA and CDR2 is FQGNSA. The rearrangement uses TRBV7-2 and TRBJ1-2; TRBD1 aligns across 10 bases. The receptor was derived from a woman between 50 and 59 years old with acute or convalescent COVID-19. Sequenced input: peripheral blood. This CDR3 is CASSLGDRGYGYTF. The CDR3 nucleotides read TGTGCCAGCAGCTTAGGGGACAGGGGCTATGGCTACACCTTC.